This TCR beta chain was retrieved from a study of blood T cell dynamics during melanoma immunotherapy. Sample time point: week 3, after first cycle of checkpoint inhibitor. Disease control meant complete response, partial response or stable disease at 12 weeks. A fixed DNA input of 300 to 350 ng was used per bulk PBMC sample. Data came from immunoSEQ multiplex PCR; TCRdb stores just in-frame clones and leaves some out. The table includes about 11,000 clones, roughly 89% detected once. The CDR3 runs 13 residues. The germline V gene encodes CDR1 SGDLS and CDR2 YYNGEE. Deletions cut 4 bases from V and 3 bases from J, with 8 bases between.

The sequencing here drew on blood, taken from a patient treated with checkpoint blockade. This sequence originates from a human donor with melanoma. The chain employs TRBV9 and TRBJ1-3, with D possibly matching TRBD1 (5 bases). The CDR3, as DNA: TGTGCCAGCAGCCCCGGGGGTGGAAACACCATATATTTT. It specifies CASSPGGGNTIYF. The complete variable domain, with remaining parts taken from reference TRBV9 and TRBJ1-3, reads DSGVTQTPKHLITATGQRVTLRCSPRSGDLSVYWYQQSLDQGLQFLIQYYNGEERAKGNILERFSAQQFPDLHSELNLSSLELGDSALYFCASSPGGGNTIYFGEGSWLTVV.